This TCR beta chain stems from a study of blood T cell repertoires in COVID-19 (dated by TCRdb to the early 2020s). General notes on the study: Samples covering the acute and convalescent phases of COVID-19 were provided by collaborators in the United States, Italy and Spain. The prospective study material was composed of cDNA or gDNA derived from T cells, B-cell-depleted T cells, or PBMCs. Deeply sampled blood TCRbeta repertoires from subjects exposed to, actively infected with, or recovered from COVID-19 were included in the dataset. The repertoires were released in a freely available public database intended as a resource for research on the immune response to SARS-CoV-2. Samples came from the ongoing ImmuneRACE study (first 160 participants) plus 1,254 subjects from 6 global collaborators. The sample metadata nearly always contained a de-identified subject ID, COVID-19 status, age in years and sex. Where available, HLA class I and class II types were obtained from metadata supplied by the sample provider rather than from assay-based typing.

CDR1 and CDR2, looked up from the germline V gene (reference sequence), are SEHNR and FQNEAQ. The CDR3 covers 15 residues, taking in both the cysteine and the phenylalanine. Only the CDR3 region is kept as DNA, spanning 45 bases read in frame from base 1. V is cut by 0 bases and J by 4 bases, and the space between the germline ends is 10 bases. Study-level results and caveats: Clinical and demographic metadata were provided uncurated, with the amount varying by source and participant.

The collaborating institutions used their own protocols to collect whole blood in K2EDTA tubes. For TCRbeta analysis, collaborators shipped samples as frozen whole blood, isolated PBMCs, or DNA extracted from either of those sample types. TCRbeta CDR3 regions were amplified from genomic DNA using the immunoSEQ Assay, a bias-controlled multiplex PCR. The authors' analysis ran thus. Within the assay, amplification of reference gene primers was used to estimate how many nucleated cells each sample contained. Sequence reads were collapsed and filtered to measure the absolute abundance of every unique TCRbeta CDR3 rearrangement. For each sample, productive Simpson clonality was calculated as the square root of Simpson's diversity index over productive rearrangements. TCRdb obtained this table from immuneACCESS and retained in-frame rearrangements with V and J assigned. These tables miss some clones; where compared with another copy, unresolved V genes account for less than half of the shortfall, and the remainder is unexplained. V and J calls and clone size follow that table, whereas D and trimming were derived from the DNA. This sample has around 170,000 clones in its table, and about 87% of those were observed once. 25% to 30% of the sample comes from the top ten.

As regards this clone: Its antigen remains unidentified. No base quality information exists; no much larger clone differs at one position.

Sequenced sample: peripheral blood. The source is a man aged 55 to 70 with acute or convalescent COVID-19. Recombination linked TRBV7-9 to TRBJ1-5; matching of 6 bases hints at TRBD1 as the D gene. The CDR3 corresponds to CASSLAATGNQPQHF. In nucleotide form, the sequence is TGTGCCAGCAGCTTAGCTGCGACAGGAAATCAGCCCCAGCATTTT. With the portions outside the CDR3 filled from the reference TRBV7-9 and TRBJ1-5 genes, the complete variable region becomes DTGVSQNPRHKITKRGQNVTFRCDPISEHNRLYWYRQTLGQGPEFLTYFQNEAQLEKSRLLSDRFSAERPKGSFSTLEIQRTEQGDSAMYLCASSLAATGNQPQHFGDGTRLSIL.